This T cell receptor (beta chain) was sequenced for a study of early T cells in non-severe SARS-CoV-2 infection. Findings of the study overall: Sequences matched to VDJdb favored anti-spike CD8 responses, while private and CD4 specificities were missed.

TCRdb reprocessed the 5' RACE reads with MiXCR, giving one entry per CDR3 protein. The sample carries tens of thousands of distinct CDR3 sequences, more than 7% recorded once. This CDR3 is built from 15 residues. Trimming at V came to 5 bases and at J to 5 bases, leaving 6 bases not matched to a gene. Germline V gene lookup returns CDR1 MDHEN and CDR2 SYDVKM. To note about this clonotype: Its antigen is unknown.

This clonotype was obtained from an adult who was a healthcare worker with PCR-confirmed SARS-CoV-2 infection or an uninfected control (not recorded which). Specimen: whole blood. The chain has TRBV28 and TRBJ1-5; 10 bases map to TRBD1. CDR3 loop: CASSRGDRGHQPQHF. For the CDR3, the DNA is TGTGCCAGCAGTAGGGGGGACAGGGGACATCAGCCCCAGCATTTT.